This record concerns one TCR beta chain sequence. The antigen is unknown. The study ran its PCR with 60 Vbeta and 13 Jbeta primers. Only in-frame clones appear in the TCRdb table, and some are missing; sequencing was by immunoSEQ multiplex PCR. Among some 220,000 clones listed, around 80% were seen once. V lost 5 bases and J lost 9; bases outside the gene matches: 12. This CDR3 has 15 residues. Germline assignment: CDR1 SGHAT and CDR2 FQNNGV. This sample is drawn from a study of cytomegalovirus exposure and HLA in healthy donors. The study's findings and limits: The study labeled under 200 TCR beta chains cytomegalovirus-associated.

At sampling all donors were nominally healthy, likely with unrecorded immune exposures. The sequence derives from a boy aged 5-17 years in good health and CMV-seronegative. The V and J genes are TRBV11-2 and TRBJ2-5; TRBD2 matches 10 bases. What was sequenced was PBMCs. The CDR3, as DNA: TGTGCCAGCAGCAGAGGACTAGCGGTGCACGGGGCCCAGTACTTC. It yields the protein CASSRGLAVHGAQYF.